Here is one TCR beta chain with its context. This entry comes from a study of type 1 regulatory T cells. Overall study context: T-allo10 is a Tr1-enriched, alloantigen-specific CD4 T cell product made in vitro.

Using its own MiXCR run on the reads, TCRdb lists one record per CDR3 protein. This sample has 88,000 or so distinct CDR3 sequences; roughly 31% occur once, and the top ten carry about 2%. The CDR3 extends over 15 amino acids. CDR1 and CDR2 from the germline V gene are MGHDK and SYGVNS. Trimming took 1 base from V and 2 from J, leaving 12 bases between them. This clonotype was sampled from a human donor in good health. The specimen sequenced was CD4+ T cells, either the whole sample or a sorted fraction (not recorded which). The chain links TRBV25-1 to TRBJ2-7, with D perhaps matching TRBD2 (6 bases). CDR3 in DNA: TGTGCCAGCAGTGAATCCAGCGGGTACACCTACGAGCAGTACTTC. It codes for CASSESSGYTYEQYF.